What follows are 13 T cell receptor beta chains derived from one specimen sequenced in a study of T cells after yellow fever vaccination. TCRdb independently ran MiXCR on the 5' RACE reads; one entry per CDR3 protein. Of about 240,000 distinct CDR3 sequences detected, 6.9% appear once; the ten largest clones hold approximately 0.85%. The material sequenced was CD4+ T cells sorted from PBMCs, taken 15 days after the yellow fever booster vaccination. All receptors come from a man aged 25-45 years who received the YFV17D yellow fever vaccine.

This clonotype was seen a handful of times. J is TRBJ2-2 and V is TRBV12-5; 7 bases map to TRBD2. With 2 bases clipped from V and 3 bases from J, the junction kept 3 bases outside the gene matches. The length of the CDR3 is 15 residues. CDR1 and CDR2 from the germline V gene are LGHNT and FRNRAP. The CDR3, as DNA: TGTGCTAGTGGTTTGAGCCGGGAGGACACCGGGGAGCTGTTTTTT. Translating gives CASGLSREDTGELFF.

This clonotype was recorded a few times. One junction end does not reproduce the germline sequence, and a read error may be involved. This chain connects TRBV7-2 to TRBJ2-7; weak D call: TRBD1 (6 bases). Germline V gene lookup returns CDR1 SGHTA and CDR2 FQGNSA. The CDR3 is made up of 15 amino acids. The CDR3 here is CASRFNTGLSDEQYF. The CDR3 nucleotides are TGTGCCAGCCGCTTTAACACAGGGTTATCGGACGAGCAGTACTTC.

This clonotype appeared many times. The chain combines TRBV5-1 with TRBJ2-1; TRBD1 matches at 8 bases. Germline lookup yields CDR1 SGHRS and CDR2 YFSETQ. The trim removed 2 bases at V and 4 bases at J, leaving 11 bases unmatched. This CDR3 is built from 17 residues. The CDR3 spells CASSFGRTGSLYNEQFF. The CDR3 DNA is TGCGCCAGCAGCTTCGGGCGGACAGGGTCCCTATACAATGAGCAGTTCTTC.

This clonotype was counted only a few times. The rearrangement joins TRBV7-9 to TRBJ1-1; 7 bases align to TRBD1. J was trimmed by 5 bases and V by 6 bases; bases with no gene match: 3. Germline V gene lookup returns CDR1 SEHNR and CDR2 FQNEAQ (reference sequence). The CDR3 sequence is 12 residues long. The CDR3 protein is CASRTQGTEAFF. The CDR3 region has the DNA TGTGCCAGCAGGACACAGGGGACTGAAGCTTTCTTT.

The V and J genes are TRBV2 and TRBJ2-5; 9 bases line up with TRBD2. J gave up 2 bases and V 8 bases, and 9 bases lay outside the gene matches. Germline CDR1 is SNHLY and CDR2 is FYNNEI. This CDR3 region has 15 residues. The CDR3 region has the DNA TGTGCCAGCGGCCTAGCGGGAAACCCTCAAGAGACCCAGTACTTC. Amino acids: CASGLAGNPQETQYF.

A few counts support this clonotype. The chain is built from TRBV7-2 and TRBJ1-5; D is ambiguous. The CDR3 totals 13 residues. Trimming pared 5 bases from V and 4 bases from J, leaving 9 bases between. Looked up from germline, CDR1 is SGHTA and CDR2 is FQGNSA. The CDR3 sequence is CASSLSLNQPQHF. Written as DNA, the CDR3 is TGTGCCAGCAGCCTAAGTCTGAATCAGCCCCAGCATTTT.

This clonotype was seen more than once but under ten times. The chain's CDR3 is CASNPGSTDTQYF. Here the CDR3 DNA reads TGCGCCAGCAACCCGGGAAGCACAGATACGCAGTATTTT. V is TRBV5-1 and J is TRBJ2-3, with TRBD2 as a possible D gene (5 bases). Trimming stripped 6 bases from V and 0 bases from J, with 8 bases between. There are 13 residues in the CDR3. CDR1 is SGHRS, CDR2 YFSETQ, per germline.

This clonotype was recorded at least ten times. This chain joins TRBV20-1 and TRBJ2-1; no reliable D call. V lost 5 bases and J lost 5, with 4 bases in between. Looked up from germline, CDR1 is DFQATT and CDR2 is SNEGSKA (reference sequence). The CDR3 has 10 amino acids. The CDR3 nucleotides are TGCAGTGCTGGAAACAATGAGCAGTTCTTC. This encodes CSAGNNEQFF.

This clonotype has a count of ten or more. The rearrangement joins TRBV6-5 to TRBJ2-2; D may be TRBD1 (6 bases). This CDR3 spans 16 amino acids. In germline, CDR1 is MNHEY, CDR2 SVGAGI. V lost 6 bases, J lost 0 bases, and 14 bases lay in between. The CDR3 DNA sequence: TGTGCCAGCAGCCATTTCAGGGGAACGAACACCGGGGAGCTGTTTTTT. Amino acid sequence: CASSHFRGTNTGELFF.

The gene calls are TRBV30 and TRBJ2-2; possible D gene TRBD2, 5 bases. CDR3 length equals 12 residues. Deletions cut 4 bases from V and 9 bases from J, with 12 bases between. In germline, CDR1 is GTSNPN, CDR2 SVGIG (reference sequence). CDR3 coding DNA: TGTGCCTGGAATATGGCGGGCCGGGAGCTGTTTTTT. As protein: CAWNMAGRELFF.

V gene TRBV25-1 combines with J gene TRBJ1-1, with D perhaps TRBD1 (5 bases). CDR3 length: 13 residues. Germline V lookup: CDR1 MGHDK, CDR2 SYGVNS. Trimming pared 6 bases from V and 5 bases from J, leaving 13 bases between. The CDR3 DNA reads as TGTGCCAGCAGAGGGACCCCGGGGACTGAAGCTTTCTTT. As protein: CASRGTPGTEAFF. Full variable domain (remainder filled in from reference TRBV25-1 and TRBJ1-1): EADIYQTPRYLVIGTGKKITLECSQTMGHDKMYWYQQDPGMELHLIHYSYGVNSTEKGDLSSESTVSRIRTEHFPLTLESARPSHTSQYLCASRGTPGTEAFFGQGTRLTVV.

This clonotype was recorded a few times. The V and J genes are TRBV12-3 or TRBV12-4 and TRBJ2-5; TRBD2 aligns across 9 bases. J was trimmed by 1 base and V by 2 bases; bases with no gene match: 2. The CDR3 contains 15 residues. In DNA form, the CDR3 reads TGTGCCAGCAGTTTATTAGCGGGGGCCCAAGAGACCCAGTACTTC. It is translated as CASSLLAGAQETQYF.

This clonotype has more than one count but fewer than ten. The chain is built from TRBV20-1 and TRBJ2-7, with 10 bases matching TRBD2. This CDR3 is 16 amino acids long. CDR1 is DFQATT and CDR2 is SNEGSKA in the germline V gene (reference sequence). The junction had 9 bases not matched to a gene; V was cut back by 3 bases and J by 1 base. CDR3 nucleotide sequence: TGCAGTGCTAGTGATCCCCTAGCGGGAGAGTCCTACGAGCAGTACTTC. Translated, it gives CSASDPLAGESYEQYF.